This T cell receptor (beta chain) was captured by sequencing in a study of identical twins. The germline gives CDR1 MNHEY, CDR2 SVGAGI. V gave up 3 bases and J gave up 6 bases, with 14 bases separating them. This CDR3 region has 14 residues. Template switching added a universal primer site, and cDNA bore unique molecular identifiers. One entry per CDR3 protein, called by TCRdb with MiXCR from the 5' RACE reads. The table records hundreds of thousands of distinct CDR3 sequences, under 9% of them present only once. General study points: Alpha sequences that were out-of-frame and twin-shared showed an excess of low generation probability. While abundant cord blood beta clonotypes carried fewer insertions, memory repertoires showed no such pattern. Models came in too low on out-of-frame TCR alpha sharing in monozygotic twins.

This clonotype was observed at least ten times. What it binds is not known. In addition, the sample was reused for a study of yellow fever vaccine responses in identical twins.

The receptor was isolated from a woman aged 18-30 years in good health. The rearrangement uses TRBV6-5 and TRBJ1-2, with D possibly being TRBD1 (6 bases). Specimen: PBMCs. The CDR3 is CASSYNGQLNGYTF. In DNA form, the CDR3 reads TGTGCCAGCAGTTATAATGGACAGTTAAATGGCTACACCTTC.